This T cell receptor beta chain was sequenced for a study of Ad26.COV2.S vaccination and SARS-CoV-2 variants. Study-level information: In the study, Ad26.COV2.S was injected intramuscularly once, or twice 56 days apart. Study observations and caveats: A substantial breadth of spike-specific CD8+ and CD4+ T cell responses after vaccination has been reported. Vaccine recipients surpassed placebo recipients in spike-specific TCR breadth.

CDR3 size: 14 residues. CDR1 is MDHEN and CDR2 is SYDVKM in the germline V gene. Trimming took off 8 bases at V and 4 bases at J, with 17 bases between the two ends. The protocol was immunoSEQ multiplex PCR, while the TCRdb copy is restricted to in-frame clones and leaves out a portion. The sample shows roughly 460,000 clones, 89% of them seen only once. As regards this clone: Its antigen is as yet unknown.

The treatment is: roughly 20 received Ad26.COV2.S at low or high dose, single or two shots; about 5 received placebo; per-sample allocation not given. Specimen acquisition occurred on day 63 following the initial vaccine or placebo injection. The sequence was obtained from a person aged 18-65 years who received the Ad26.COV2.S COVID-19 vaccine or a placebo. The chain joins TRBV28 to TRBJ1-1, with a tentative D call TRBD1 (5 bases). This specimen was peripheral blood, taken in a trial of Ad26.COV2.S vaccine versus placebo. The CDR3 is CASGASRRFTEAFF. CDR3 DNA: TGTGCCAGCGGGGCTAGTCGTAGGTTCACTGAAGCTTTCTTT.